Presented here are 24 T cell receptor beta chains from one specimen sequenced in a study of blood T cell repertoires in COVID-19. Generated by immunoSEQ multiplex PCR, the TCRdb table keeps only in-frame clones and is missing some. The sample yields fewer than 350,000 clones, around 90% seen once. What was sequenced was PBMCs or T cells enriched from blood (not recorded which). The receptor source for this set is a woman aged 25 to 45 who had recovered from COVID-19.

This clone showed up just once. The CDR3 region is CASRDSYGYTF. The DNA for the CDR3 is TGCGCCAGCCGGGACAGCTATGGCTACACCTTC. The chain recombines TRBV5-1 with TRBJ1-2; 7 bases align to TRBD1. Germline CDR1 reads SGHRS; CDR2 reads YFSETQ. Germline trimming cut 7 bases from V and 4 bases from J; bases unmatched to any gene: 1. This CDR3 has 11 residues.

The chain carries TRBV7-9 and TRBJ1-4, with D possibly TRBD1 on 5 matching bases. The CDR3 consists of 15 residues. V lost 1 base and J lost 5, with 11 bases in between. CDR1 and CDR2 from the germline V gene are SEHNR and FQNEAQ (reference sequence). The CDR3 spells CASSLERTKNEKLFF. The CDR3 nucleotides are TGTGCCAGCAGCTTAGAAAGGACAAAGAATGAAAAACTGTTTTTT.

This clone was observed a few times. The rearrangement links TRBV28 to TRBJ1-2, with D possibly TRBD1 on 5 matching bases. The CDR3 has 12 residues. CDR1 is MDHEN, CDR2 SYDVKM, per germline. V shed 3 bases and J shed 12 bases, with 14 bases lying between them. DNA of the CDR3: TGTGCCAGCAGTTTTGGGGCCCGATTTCACACCTTC. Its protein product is CASSFGARFHTF.

This CDR3 is CASSLVSTSDYSETQYF. The CDR3 DNA reads as TGTGCCAGCAGCTTAGTTTCGACTTCGGACTATTCGGAGACCCAGTACTTC. The chain has TRBV7-6 and TRBJ2-5; possibly TRBD2 for D (6 bases). The germline gives CDR1 SGHVS, CDR2 FNYEAQ. V shed 1 base and J shed 5 bases, with 20 bases lying between them. The CDR3 runs 17 residues.

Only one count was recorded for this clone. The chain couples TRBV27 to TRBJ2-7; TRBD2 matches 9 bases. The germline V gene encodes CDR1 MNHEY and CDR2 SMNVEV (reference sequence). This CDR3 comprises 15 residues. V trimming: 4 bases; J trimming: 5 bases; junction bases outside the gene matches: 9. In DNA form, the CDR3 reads TGTGCCAGCAGTTCCGGCGGGGGGGCTCTGGACGAGCAGTACTTC. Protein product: CASSSGGGALDEQYF.

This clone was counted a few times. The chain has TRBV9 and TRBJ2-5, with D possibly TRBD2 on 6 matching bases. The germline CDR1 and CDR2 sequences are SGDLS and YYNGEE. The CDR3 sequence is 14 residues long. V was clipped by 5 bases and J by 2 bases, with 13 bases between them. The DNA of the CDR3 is TGTGCCAGCAGTGATCGGGACTTTCAAGAGACCCAGTACTTC. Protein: CASSDRDFQETQYF. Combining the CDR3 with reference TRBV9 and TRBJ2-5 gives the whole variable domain DSGVTQTPKHLITATGQRVTLRCSPRSGDLSVYWYQQSLDQGLQFLIQYYNGEERAKGNILERFSAQQFPDLHSELNLSSLELGDSALYFCASSDRDFQETQYFGPGTRLLVL.

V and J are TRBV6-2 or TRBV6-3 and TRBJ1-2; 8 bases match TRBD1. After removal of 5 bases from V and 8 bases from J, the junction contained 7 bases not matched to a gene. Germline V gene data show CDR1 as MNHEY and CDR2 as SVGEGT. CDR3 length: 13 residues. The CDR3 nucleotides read TGTGCCAGCAGTCGGACAGGGAAGGGAGGCTACACCTTC. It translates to CASSRTGKGGYTF.

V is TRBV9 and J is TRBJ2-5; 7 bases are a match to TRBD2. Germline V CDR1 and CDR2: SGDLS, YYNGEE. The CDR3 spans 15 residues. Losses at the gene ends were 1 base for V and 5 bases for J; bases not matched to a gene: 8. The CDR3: CASSVRAGARETQYF. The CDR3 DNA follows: TGTGCCAGCAGCGTAAGGGCGGGAGCGAGGGAGACCCAGTACTTC. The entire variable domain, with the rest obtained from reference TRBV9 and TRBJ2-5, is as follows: DSGVTQTPKHLITATGQRVTLRCSPRSGDLSVYWYQQSLDQGLQFLIQYYNGEERAKGNILERFSAQQFPDLHSELNLSSLELGDSALYFCASSVRAGARETQYFGPGTRLLVL.

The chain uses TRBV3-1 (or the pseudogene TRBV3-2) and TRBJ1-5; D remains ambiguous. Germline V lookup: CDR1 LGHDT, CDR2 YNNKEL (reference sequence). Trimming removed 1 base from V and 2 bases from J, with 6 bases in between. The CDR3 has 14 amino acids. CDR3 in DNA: TGTGCCAGCAGCCAAGGGGCTGGCAATCAGCCCCAGCATTTT. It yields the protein CASSQGAGNQPQHF.

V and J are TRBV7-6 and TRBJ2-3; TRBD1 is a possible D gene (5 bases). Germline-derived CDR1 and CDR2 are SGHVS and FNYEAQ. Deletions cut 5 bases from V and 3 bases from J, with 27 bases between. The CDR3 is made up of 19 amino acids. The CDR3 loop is CASSLNRQGAHLGTDTQYF. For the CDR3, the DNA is TGTGCCAGCAGCCTAAATAGGCAGGGTGCACATCTGGGAACAGATACGCAGTATTTT.

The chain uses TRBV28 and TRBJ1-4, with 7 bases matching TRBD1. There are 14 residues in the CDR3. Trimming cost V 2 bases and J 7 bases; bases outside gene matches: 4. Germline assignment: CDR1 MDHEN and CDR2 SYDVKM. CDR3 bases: TGTGCCAGCAGTTTAGGAGGGGGCGGTGAAAAACTGTTTTTT. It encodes CASSLGGGGEKLFF.

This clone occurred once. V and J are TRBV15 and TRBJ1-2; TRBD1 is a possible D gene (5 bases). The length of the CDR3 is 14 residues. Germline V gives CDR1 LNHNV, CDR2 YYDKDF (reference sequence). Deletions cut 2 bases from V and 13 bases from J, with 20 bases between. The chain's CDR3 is CATSRPAGMVTVTF. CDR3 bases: TGTGCCACCAGCAGACCCGCGGGGATGGTGACAGTCACCTTC.

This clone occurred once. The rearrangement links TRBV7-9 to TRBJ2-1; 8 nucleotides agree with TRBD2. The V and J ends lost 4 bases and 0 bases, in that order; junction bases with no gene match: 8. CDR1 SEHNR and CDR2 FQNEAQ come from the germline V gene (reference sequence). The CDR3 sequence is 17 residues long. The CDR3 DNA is TGTGCCAGCAGCTCCGCCGGGGGGGGGAGCTCCTACAATGAGCAGTTCTTC. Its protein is CASSSAGGGSSYNEQFF. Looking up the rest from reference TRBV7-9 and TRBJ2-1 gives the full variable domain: DTGVSQNPRHKITKRGQNVTFRCDPISEHNRLYWYRQTLGQGPEFLTYFQNEAQLEKSRLLSDRFSAERPKGSFSTLEIQRTEQGDSAMYLCASSSAGGGSSYNEQFFGPGTRLTVL.

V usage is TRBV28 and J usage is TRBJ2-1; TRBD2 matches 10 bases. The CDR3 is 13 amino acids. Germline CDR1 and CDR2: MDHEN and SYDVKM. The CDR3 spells CAVAGGAYNEQFF. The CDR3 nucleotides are TGTGCAGTAGCGGGAGGAGCTTACAATGAGCAGTTCTTC.

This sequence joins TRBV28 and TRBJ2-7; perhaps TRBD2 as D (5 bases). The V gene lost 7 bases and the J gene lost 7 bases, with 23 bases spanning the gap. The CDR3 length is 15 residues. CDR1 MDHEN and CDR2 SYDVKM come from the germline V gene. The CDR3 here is CASIRAGIRSGEQYF. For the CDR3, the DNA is TGTGCCAGCATTAGAGCTGGCATCCGTTCGGGGGAGCAGTACTTC.

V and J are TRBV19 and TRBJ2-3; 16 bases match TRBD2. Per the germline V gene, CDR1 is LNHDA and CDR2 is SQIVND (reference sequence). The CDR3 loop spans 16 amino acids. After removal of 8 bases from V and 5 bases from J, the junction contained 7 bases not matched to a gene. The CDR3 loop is CASSGTSGGAVDTQYF. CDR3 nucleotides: TGTGCCAGTTCCGGGACTAGCGGGGGGGCAGTAGATACGCAGTATTTT.

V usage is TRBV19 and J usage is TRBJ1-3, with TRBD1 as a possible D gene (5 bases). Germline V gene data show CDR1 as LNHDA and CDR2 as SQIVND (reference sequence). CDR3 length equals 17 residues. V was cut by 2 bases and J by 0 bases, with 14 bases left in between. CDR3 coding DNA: TGTGCCAGTAGTATACGACAGACTCCAAGCTCTGGAAACACCATATATTTT. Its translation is CASSIRQTPSSGNTIYF.

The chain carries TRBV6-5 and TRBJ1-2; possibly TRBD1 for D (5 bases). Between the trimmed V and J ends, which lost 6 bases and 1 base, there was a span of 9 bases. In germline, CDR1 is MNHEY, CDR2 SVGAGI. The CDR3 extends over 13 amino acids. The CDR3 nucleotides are TGTGCCAGCAGGGTGACAGTTAACTATGGCTACACCTTC. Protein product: CASRVTVNYGYTF.

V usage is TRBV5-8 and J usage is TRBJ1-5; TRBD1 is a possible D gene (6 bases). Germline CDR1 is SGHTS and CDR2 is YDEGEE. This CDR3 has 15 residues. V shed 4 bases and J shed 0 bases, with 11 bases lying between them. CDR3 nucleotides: TGTGCCAGCAGCCAGACAGGATATAGCAATCAGCCCCAGCATTTT. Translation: CASSQTGYSNQPQHF. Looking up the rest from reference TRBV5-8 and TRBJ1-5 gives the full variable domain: EAGVTQSPTHLIKTRGQQATLRCSPISGHTSVYWYQQALGLGLQFLLWYDEGEERNRGNFPPRFSGRQFPNYSSELNVNALELEDSALYLCASSQTGYSNQPQHFGDGTRLSIL.

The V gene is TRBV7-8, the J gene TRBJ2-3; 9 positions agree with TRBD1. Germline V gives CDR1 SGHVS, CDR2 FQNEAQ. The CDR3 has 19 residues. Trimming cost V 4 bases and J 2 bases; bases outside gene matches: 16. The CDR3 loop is CASSSRFAGTGLLTDTQYF. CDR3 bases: TGTGCCAGCAGCTCACGCTTCGCCGGGACAGGGCTACTCACAGATACGCAGTATTTT.

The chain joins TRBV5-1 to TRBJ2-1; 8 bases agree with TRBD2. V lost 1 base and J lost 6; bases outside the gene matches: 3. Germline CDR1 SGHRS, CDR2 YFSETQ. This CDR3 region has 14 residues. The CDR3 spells CASSLTSGTNEQFF. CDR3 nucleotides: TGCGCCAGCAGCTTGACTAGCGGAACCAATGAGCAGTTCTTC.

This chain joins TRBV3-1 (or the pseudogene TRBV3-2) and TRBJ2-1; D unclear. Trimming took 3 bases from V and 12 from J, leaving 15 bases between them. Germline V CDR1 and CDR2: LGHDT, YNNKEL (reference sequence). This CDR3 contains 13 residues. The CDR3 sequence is CASSQSSGPSQFF. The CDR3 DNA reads TGTGCCAGCAGCCAGTCCTCTGGCCCGTCGCAGTTCTTC.

CDR3 protein: CATLSVLPSGNTIYF. CDR3 DNA sequence: TGTGCCACCTTGTCGGTGCTTCCCTCTGGAAACACCATATATTTT. V usage is TRBV18 and J usage is TRBJ1-3, with D hard to call. The CDR3 is 15 residues long. The V end lost 10 bases, the J end lost 0 bases, and 16 bases lay between the germline ends. Germline-derived CDR1 and CDR2 are KGHSH and LQKENI.

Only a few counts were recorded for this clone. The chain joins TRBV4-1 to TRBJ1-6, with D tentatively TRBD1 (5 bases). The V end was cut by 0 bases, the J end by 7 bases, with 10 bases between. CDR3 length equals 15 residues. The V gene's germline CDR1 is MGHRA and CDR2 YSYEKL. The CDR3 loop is CASSQEGPGNSPLHF. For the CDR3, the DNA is TGCGCCAGCAGCCAAGAGGGGCCCGGGAATTCACCCCTCCACTTT.